These 19 T cell receptor beta chains were all obtained from the same sample, sequenced in a study of T cell repertoires in cytomegalovirus infection. Their antigens remain unidentified. TCRdb used MiXCR to reprocess the reads, holding one entry per CDR3 protein. The repertoire includes approximately 50,000 distinct CDR3 sequences, about 20% of them detected once, and 80% sits in the top ten. The sequencing used CD8+ T cells from cultured PBMCs, collected from culture after CMV antigen stimulation. These receptors came from a human donor in good health (CMV status not recorded). Some clones in this sample may be carry-over from other donors' samples.

The chain carries TRBV7-8 and TRBJ2-6; D perhaps matches TRBD2 (7 bases). Germline V CDR1 and CDR2: SGHVS, FQNEAQ. The CDR3 length is 16 residues. With 1 base removed from V and 11 bases from J, the gap between germline ends came to 18 bases. The CDR3 sequence is CASSLGGGATSDVLTF. CDR3 bases: TGTGCCAGCAGCTTAGGAGGGGGGGCAACCTCTGACGTCCTGACTTTC.

This clonotype was counted a few times. The J gene is TRBJ1-1, the V gene TRBV6-2 or TRBV6-3; maybe TRBD1 (5 bases). The CDR3 extends over 13 amino acids. The germline V gene has CDR1 MNHEY and CDR2 SVGEGT. V was cut by 0 bases and J by 7 bases, with 9 bases left in between. In DNA, the CDR3 is TGTGCCAGCAGTTACTCGGGGGGAGTTGAAGCTTTCTTT. This sequence encodes CASSYSGGVEAFF.

In this sample, this clonotype turned up a few times. V gene TRBV7-2 combines with J gene TRBJ2-1, with TRBD2 as a possible D gene (6 bases). Trimming took 4 bases from V and 5 from J, leaving 6 bases between them. CDR1 and CDR2 (germline): SGHTA, FQGNSA. The CDR3 sequence is 12 residues long. This chain's CDR3 is CASSWEDNEQFF. In nucleotides, the CDR3 is TGTGCCAGCAGCTGGGAGGACAATGAGCAGTTCTTC.

This clonotype turned up a few times. The gene calls are TRBV7-2 and TRBJ1-1; unclear D gene. The germline V gene has CDR1 SGHTA and CDR2 FQGNSA. Trimming took off 4 bases at V and 6 bases at J, with 15 bases between the two ends. The CDR3 length is 14 residues. This CDR3 reads CASSYSYSGPEAFF. CDR3 DNA: TGTGCCAGCAGCTATTCATACAGTGGCCCTGAAGCTTTCTTT.

The rearrangement joins TRBV5-1 to TRBJ1-4; D is possibly TRBD1 (5 bases). Looked up from germline, CDR1 is SGHRS and CDR2 is YFSETQ. V gave up 2 bases and J gave up 8 bases, with 13 bases separating them. This CDR3 is 14 amino acids long. The CDR3 region is CASSFDSHREKLFF. CDR3 nucleotides: TGCGCCAGCAGCTTCGACAGCCATAGGGAAAAACTGTTTTTT.

This clonotype appeared a few times. A much larger clone sits a single nucleotide away, making a read error possible. The chain employs TRBV7-2 and TRBJ2-3; TRBD2 matches at 9 bases. CDR3 length: 15 residues. Germline V gives CDR1 SGHTA, CDR2 FQGNSA. CDR3 coding DNA: TGTGCCAGCAGCTTAGGGACTAGCGACACAGATACGCGGTATTTT. This translates into CASSLGTSDTDTRYF.

This chain uses TRBV9 with TRBJ2-7; D call uncertain. Trimming took 3 bases from V and 1 from J, leaving 8 bases between them. Per germline, CDR1 SGDLS and CDR2 YYNGEE. This CDR3 spans 13 amino acids. DNA of the CDR3: TGTGCCAGCAGCGCACCCCGATCCTACGAGCAGTACTTC. Its protein product is CASSAPRSYEQYF.

This clonotype was detected only a few times. The J gene is TRBJ2-7, the V gene TRBV6-5, with D perhaps assigned TRBD1 or TRBD2 (5 bases each). There are 15 residues in the CDR3. The V and J ends lost 7 bases and 3 bases respectively, with 19 bases between them. Germline-derived CDR1 and CDR2 are MNHEY and SVGAGI. Here the CDR3 DNA reads TGTGCCAGCACCACTGGGTCCTGGGGGAACTACGAGCAGTACTTC. Residues: CASTTGSWGNYEQYF.

This clonotype has just one count. V usage is TRBV7-6 and J usage is TRBJ2-1, with 12 bases matching TRBD2. The CDR3 contains 16 residues. Germline loops: CDR1 SGHVS, CDR2 FNYEAQ. V lost 4 bases to trimming and J lost 8 bases; unmatched junction nucleotides: 9. The CDR3, as DNA: TGTGCCAGCAGCTGGGGCGCTAGCGGGGGGGGTCATGAGCAGTTCTTC. This codes for CASSWGASGGGHEQFF.

The chain joins TRBV7-8 to TRBJ2-5, with a possible D match to TRBD2 (7 bases). The V gene lost 5 bases and the J gene lost 0 bases, with 19 bases spanning the gap. The CDR3 runs to 17 residues. Germline V gene sequence: CDR1 SGHVS, CDR2 FQNEAQ. The CDR3, as DNA: TGTGCCAGCAGCGGGGGACTGGCGGGGGCCTACCAAGAGACCCAGTACTTC. Translating gives CASSGGLAGAYQETQYF. Looking up the rest from reference TRBV7-8 and TRBJ2-5 gives the full variable domain: GAGVSQSPRYKVAKRGQDVALRCDPISGHVSLFWYQQALGQGPEFLTYFQNEAQLDKSGLPSDRFFAERPEGSVSTLKIQRTQQEDSAVYLCASSGGLAGAYQETQYFGPGTRLLVL.

In DNA, the CDR3 is TGTGCCAGCAGCCAAATCACAGGGGAGCAGTACTTC. Translated: CASSQITGEQYF. J is TRBJ2-7 and V is TRBV14; perhaps TRBD1 as D (6 bases). CDR1 and CDR2 from the germline V gene are SGHDN and FVKESK. The CDR3 is made up of 12 amino acids. Trimming took off 2 bases at V and 7 bases at J, with 9 bases between the two ends.

Only a few counts were recorded for this clonotype. The chain couples TRBV4-1 to TRBJ1-1; D is unresolved. The germline V and J ends were trimmed by 5 bases and 2 bases, with 12 bases remaining between them. CDR1 MGHRA and CDR2 YSYEKL come from the germline V gene. There are 14 residues in the CDR3. The CDR3 here is CASSSTDVNTEAFF. CDR3 in DNA: TGCGCCAGCAGCTCTACGGACGTAAACACTGAAGCTTTCTTT.

The rearrangement links TRBV7-6 to TRBJ2-2; D is unclear. Germline loops: CDR1 SGHVS, CDR2 FNYEAQ. This CDR3 has 15 amino acids. Trimming pared 4 bases from V and 2 bases from J, leaving 11 bases between. As DNA, the CDR3 is TGTGCCAGCAGCTCCCCTACTCGAAACACCGGGGAGCTGTTTTTT. This gives the protein CASSSPTRNTGELFF.

CDR3 amino acids: CASTLDPTGGELFF. The DNA for the CDR3 is TGTGCCAGCACCCTGGACCCTACCGGCGGGGAGCTGTTTTTT. The chain is built from TRBV7-2 and TRBJ2-2, with D uncertain. CDR1 is SGHTA and CDR2 is FQGNSA in the germline V gene. V lost 7 bases to trimming and J lost 7 bases, with 16 bases between them. This CDR3 spans 14 amino acids.

The chain is built from TRBV12-3 or TRBV12-4 and TRBJ1-1, with D unresolved. Trimming left V 5 bases short and J 1 base short, with 14 bases between. There are 15 residues in the CDR3. CDR3 sequence: CASSTQALPNTEAFF. DNA for the CDR3: TGTGCCAGCAGTACCCAAGCGTTACCGAACACTGAAGCTTTCTTT.

The rearrangement joins TRBV19 to TRBJ1-4, with D unclear. V lost 3 bases and J 6 bases, leaving 11 bases between the germline ends. This CDR3 region has 14 residues. Germline V gene lookup returns CDR1 LNHDA and CDR2 SQIVND (reference sequence). The DNA of the CDR3 is TGTGCCAGTAGTATCCAACAGACCGATGAAAAACTGTTTTTT. Translated: CASSIQQTDEKLFF.

The sample holds many counts of this clonotype. CDR3 nucleotides: TGTGCCAGCAGCTCGGGACACCCAGAAGAGCAGTACTTC. Its translation is CASSSGHPEEQYF. The gene calls are TRBV7-8 and TRBJ2-7, with D possibly TRBD1 on 6 matching bases. The CDR3 contains 13 residues. The germline V and J ends were trimmed by 4 bases and 7 bases, with 14 bases remaining between them. Germline lookup yields CDR1 SGHVS and CDR2 FQNEAQ.

V gene TRBV11-1 combines with J gene TRBJ2-4; D possibly corresponds to TRBD2 (6 bases). The CDR3 extends over 16 amino acids. V was clipped by 0 bases and J by 1 base, with 10 bases between them. Germline values: CDR1 SGHAT, CDR2 FQDESV (reference sequence). CDR3 bases: TGTGCCAGCAGCTTAGCGACGGGAGTGGCCAAAAACATTCAGTACTTC. Encoded protein: CASSLATGVAKNIQYF.

Only a few counts were recorded for this clonotype. The chain employs TRBV7-6 and TRBJ2-1, with 9 nucleotides matching TRBD2. The CDR3 totals 19 residues. Trimming took 6 bases from V and 3 from J; bases not matched to a gene: 18. Germline V lookup: CDR1 SGHVS, CDR2 FNYEAQ. Written as DNA, the CDR3 is TGTGCCAGCAGTCCCACTACGCTTAGCGGGGGCCCTAACTACAATGAGCAGTTCTTC. Its translation: CASSPTTLSGGPNYNEQFF.